Reported below is one TCR beta chain. This specimen comes from a study of a mutant IDH1 vaccine in newly diagnosed glioma. The CDR3 sequence is 14 residues long. With 2 bases removed from V and 5 bases from J, the gap between germline ends came to 16 bases. Per the germline V gene, CDR1 is GTSNPN and CDR2 is SVGIG (reference sequence). Time point meaning: baseline, week 1 (first vaccination visit). Regarding treatment: pre-vaccination baseline after standard-of-care therapy. The repertoire was sequenced with immunoSEQ multiplex PCR; TCRdb's copy has only in-frame clones and lacks some. The sample comprises tens of thousands of clones, 91% of which are singletons, and 2.6% rests with the top ten.

The rearrangement links TRBV30 to TRBJ2-7, with D perhaps TRBD1 (6 bases). This TCR was recovered from a man aged 50 or older with glioma. The sample here was PBMCs, taken from a glioma patient treated with radiotherapy, temozolomide or both. The CDR3 protein is CAWSHLAGANEQYF. CDR3 DNA sequence: TGTGCCTGGAGTCACCTAGCAGGGGCCAACGAGCAGTACTTC.